The table lists the clone carrying this T cell receptor (beta chain) with a few counts. Time point of the sample: patch test 1, 2 weeks after DPC sensitization. Treatment here: therapeutic diphenylcyclopropenone sensitization with weekly scalp DPC. The data are from a study of human T cells and chemical hapten exposure. On the study more broadly: Chiefly women, the patients showed alopecia areata, totalis or universalis.

A single record per CDR3 protein comes from TCRdb applying MiXCR to the RACE reads. The sample records fewer than 150,000 distinct CDR3 sequences, roughly an eighth being singletons. V was trimmed by 2 bases and J by 2 bases, leaving 9 bases between them. This CDR3 is built from 14 residues. CDR1 and CDR2 from the germline V gene are SEHNR and FQNEAQ (reference sequence). The source was whole blood, collected in connection with sensitization to the hapten diphenylcyclopropenone (DPC). This chain uses TRBV7-9 with TRBJ1-1, with no clear D. The TCR comes from a man between 18 and 35 years old with alopecia areata. Some clones in this sample may be carry-over from other donors' samples. The CDR3 sequence: CASSLLGPNTEAFF. The DNA of the CDR3 is TGTGCCAGCAGCTTATTGGGTCCCAACACTGAAGCTTTCTTT.